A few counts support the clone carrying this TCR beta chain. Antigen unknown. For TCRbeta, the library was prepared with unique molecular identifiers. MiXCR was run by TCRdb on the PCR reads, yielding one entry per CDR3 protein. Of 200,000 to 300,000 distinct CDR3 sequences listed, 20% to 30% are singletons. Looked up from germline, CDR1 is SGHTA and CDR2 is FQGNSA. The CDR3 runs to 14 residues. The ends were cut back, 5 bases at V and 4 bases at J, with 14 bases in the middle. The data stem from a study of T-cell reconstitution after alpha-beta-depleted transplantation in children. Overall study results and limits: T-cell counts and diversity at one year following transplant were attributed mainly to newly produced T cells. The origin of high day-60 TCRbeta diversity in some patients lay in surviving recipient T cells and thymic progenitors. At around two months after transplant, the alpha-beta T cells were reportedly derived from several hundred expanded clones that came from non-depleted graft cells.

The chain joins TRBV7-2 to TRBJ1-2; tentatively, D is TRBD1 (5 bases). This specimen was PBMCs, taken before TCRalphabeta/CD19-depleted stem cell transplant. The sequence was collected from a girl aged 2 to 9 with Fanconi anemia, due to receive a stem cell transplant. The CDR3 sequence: CASSPKQEFYGYTF. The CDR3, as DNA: TGTGCCAGCAGCCCTAAACAGGAGTTCTATGGCTACACCTTC. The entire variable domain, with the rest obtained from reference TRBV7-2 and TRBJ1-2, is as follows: GAGVSQSPSNKVTEKGKDVELRCDPISGHTALYWYRQSLGQGLEFLIYFQGNSAPDKSGLPSDRFSAERTGGSVSTLTIQRTQQEDSAVYLCASSPKQEFYGYTFGSGTRLTVV.